This is a list of T cell receptor beta chains from one sample in a study of T cells after yellow fever vaccination. TCRdb called the 5' RACE reads again in MiXCR, with one record for every CDR3 protein. The sample holds 70,000 or so distinct CDR3 sequences; approximately 5.9% are singletons and the top ten take roughly 2.3%. Material: CD4+ T cells sorted from PBMCs, obtained around 15 days after the first yellow fever vaccination. The receptors were sampled from a man younger than 30 who received the YFV17D yellow fever vaccine. Each CDR3 is given with its conserved first and last residue. Fields, in order: CDR3 length, D gene, V gene, J gene, clone size, CDR3 DNA, CDR3 protein. A D gene is named only where the DNA matches it firmly. Only some rows state a clone size, as once, few, many or a class for expanded clones.

14	NA	TRBV20-1	TRBJ1-3	many	TGCAGTGCGCGCAGACCGCTCTCTGGAAACACCATATATTTT	CSARRPLSGNTIYF
14	NA	TRBV10-3	TRBJ1-5	many	TGTGCCATCAGTGAGCAGGGTTCGGATCAGCCCCAGCATTTT	CAISEQGSDQPQHF
15	TRBD2	TRBV5-6	TRBJ2-1	many	TGTGCCAGCAACCTCGGGGGGGTTGGGAACAATGAGCAGTTCTTC	CASNLGGVGNNEQFF
15	NA	TRBV7-2	TRBJ2-3	many	TGTGCCAGCAGCTTAGTAGTGGGGAGCACAGATACGCAGTATTTT	CASSLVVGSTDTQYF
14	NA	TRBV7-2	TRBJ1-5	many	TGTGCCAGCAGCCCCAGGGGATCCAATCAGCCCCAGCATTTT	CASSPRGSNQPQHF
15	TRBD1	TRBV7-2	TRBJ2-1	few	TGTGCCAGCAGCTCCTACGGGACAGCCGGCAATGAGCAGTTCTTC	CASSSYGTAGNEQFF
13	NA	TRBV30	TRBJ1-4	many	TGTGCCTGGAGTGCAGGAGGGAGTGAAAAACTGTTTTTT	CAWSAGGSEKLFF
14	NA	TRBV7-8	TRBJ2-5	many	TGTGCCAGCAGCTACGGAGGGTCTCGAGAGACCCAGTACTTC	CASSYGGSRETQYF
15	NA	TRBV7-8	TRBJ1-1	many	TGTGCCAGCAGCTTTTTCAGCTATTTGAACACTGAAGCTTTCTTT	CASSFFSYLNTEAFF
16	TRBD2	TRBV27	TRBJ2-3	many	TGTGCCAGCAGTTGGCGAGCGGGGGGACACACAGATACGCAGTATTTT	CASSWRAGGHTDTQYF
14	NA	TRBV20-1	TRBJ1-2	many	TGCAGTGCGCACCCCCGCCAGGGCAGTTATGGCTACACCTTC	CSAHPRQGSYGYTF
14	TRBD1	TRBV20-1	TRBJ2-5	many	TGCAGTGATGCGGGACAGGCGAGAGGAGAGACCCAGTACTTC	CSDAGQARGETQYF
14	NA	TRBV7-2	TRBJ1-2	many	TGTGCCAGCACCTCAAGGGGGGGTGGATATGGCTACACCTTC	CASTSRGGGYGYTF
14	NA	TRBV20-1	TRBJ1-6	many	TGCAGTGCTAGAGTAATGGCGTATAATTCACCCCTCCACTTT	CSARVMAYNSPLHF
16	NA	TRBV15	TRBJ1-1	NA	TGTGCCACCAGCAGAGATCCAGGGCCGGTGAACACTGAAGCTTTCTTT	CATSRDPGPVNTEAFF
13	NA	TRBV29-1	TRBJ2-5	many	TGCAGCGTTGCCCAGGGGAGGGGGGAGACCCAGTACTTC	CSVAQGRGETQYF
17	NA	TRBV5-1	TRBJ2-2	many	TGCGCCAGCACTAAGGTTGCGGGGGCCCCGGGCACCGGGGAGCTGTTTTTT	CASTKVAGAPGTGELFF
19	TRBD1	TRBV7-2	TRBJ2-5	many	TGTGCCAGCAGCGCAGACTCCGGACAGGGGGCATCTTGGCAAGAGACCCAGTACTTC	CASSADSGQGASWQETQYF
16	TRBD1	TRBV12-3/TRBV12-4	TRBJ2-7	many	TGTGCCAGCAGAGAAACACAGGGGGCCCTGGACTACGAGCAGTACTTC	CASRETQGALDYEQYF
14	NA	TRBV7-8	TRBJ2-2	many	TGTGCCAGCCAACGAAGCAAGAACACCGGGGAGCTGTTTTTT	CASQRSKNTGELFF
14	TRBD2	TRBV20-1	TRBJ2-3	many	TGCAGTGCCAAAACTAGCGGAAGCACAGATACGCAGTATTTT	CSAKTSGSTDTQYF
14	TRBD1	TRBV6-5	TRBJ1-2	many	TGTGCCAGCAGTTACAAGGGGGCCGGAGGTGGCTACACCTTC	CASSYKGAGGGYTF
17	NA	TRBV4-2	TRBJ1-6	many	TGTGCCAGCAGCCCGAGCGGCAGCCGCTCCTATAATTCACCCCTCCACTTT	CASSPSGSRSYNSPLHF
15	NA	TRBV5-1	TRBJ2-7	many	TGCGCCAGCAGCTTCAAGACTGGTAGGGGGGACGAGCAGTACTTC	CASSFKTGRGDEQYF
14	TRBD1	TRBV7-2	TRBJ2-1	many	TGTGCCAGCCGTAGTACAGGGGCAGGGAATGAGCAGTTCTTC	CASRSTGAGNEQFF
18	TRBD1	TRBV4-1	TRBJ2-5	many	TGCGCCAGCAGCCATAACACCCGGGACAGGGGAGCCCAAGAGACCCAGTACTTC	CASSHNTRDRGAQETQYF
13	NA	TRBV12-3/TRBV12-4	TRBJ2-5	many	TGTGCCAGCAGCTTACAGGGAGAAGAGACCCAGTACTTC	CASSLQGEETQYF
12	NA	TRBV20-1	TRBJ2-5	many	TGCAGTGCTCCGGACCCGGCGGAGACCCAGTACTTC	CSAPDPAETQYF
14	TRBD2	TRBV20-1	TRBJ2-3	many	TGCAGTGCTCCCCTAGCGGGGGGCACAGATACGCAGTATTTT	CSAPLAGGTDTQYF
14	NA	TRBV24-1	TRBJ2-3	many	TGTGCCACCAGGCCGTGGGGTGGCACAGATACGCAGTATTTT	CATRPWGGTDTQYF
14	NA	TRBV28	TRBJ2-3	many	TGTGCCAGCAGTTTATCTGCTGGGACTGGCACGCAGTATTTT	CASSLSAGTGTQYF
15	NA	TRBV20-1	TRBJ2-1	many	TGCAGTGCTCACGGGGACTCGAGCTCCTACAATGAGCAGTTCTTC	CSAHGDSSSYNEQFF
11	NA	TRBV7-8	TRBJ2-5	many	TGTGCCAGCAGCCAAGGGGGGACCCAGTACTTC	CASSQGGTQYF